The source of this T cell receptor (beta chain) is a study of OX40 agonist ivuxolimab in advanced cancers. Study background: Partial responses occurred in three patients (one hepatocellular carcinoma, two cutaneous melanoma). Points from the study as a whole: Clones of CD4+ and CD8+ blood T cells grew by week 6 at doses of 0.1 to 3.0 mg/kg.

Peripheral blood came from all dose cohorts at three timepoints. The data were produced by immunoSEQ multiplex PCR, yet TCRdb's version contains in-frame clones alone and is incomplete. The sample contains about 47,000 clones, roughly 89% of which appear only once. The V end was cut by 0 bases, the J end by 0 bases, with 8 bases between. The CDR3 is 15 residues long. Germline values: CDR1 SGHRS, CDR2 YFSETQ. Concerning this clone itself: Its cognate antigen is unknown.

The genes are TRBV5-1 and TRBJ2-3; possibly TRBD1 for D (5 bases). This material consisted of CD4+ or CD8+ T cells sorted from blood, taken in a trial of the OX40 agonist ivuxolimab. This TCR derives from an adult with an advanced solid tumor such as melanoma, head and neck, liver or kidney cancer. The chain's CDR3 is CASSLEQASTDTQYF. CDR3 DNA: TGCGCCAGCAGCTTGGAACAGGCTAGCACAGATACGCAGTATTTT. Full variable domain (outside the CDR3, taken from reference TRBV5-1 and TRBJ2-3): KAGVTQTPRYLIKTRGQQVTLSCSPISGHRSVSWYQQTPGQGLQFLFEYFSETQRNKGNFPGRFSGRQFSNSRSEMNVSTLELGDSALYLCASSLEQASTDTQYFGPGTRLTVL.